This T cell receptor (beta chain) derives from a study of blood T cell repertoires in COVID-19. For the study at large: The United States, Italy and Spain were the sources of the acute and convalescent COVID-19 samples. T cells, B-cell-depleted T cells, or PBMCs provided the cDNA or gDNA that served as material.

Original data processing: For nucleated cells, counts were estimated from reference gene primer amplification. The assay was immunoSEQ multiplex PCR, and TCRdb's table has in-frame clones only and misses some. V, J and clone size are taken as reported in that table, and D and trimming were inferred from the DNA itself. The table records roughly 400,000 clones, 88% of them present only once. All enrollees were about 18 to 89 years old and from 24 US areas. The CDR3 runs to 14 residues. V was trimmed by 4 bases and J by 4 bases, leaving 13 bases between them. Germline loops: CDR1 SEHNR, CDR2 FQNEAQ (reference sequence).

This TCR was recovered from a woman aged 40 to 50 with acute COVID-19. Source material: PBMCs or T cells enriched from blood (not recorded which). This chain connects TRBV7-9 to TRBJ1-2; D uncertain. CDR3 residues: CASSSTNSFYGYTF. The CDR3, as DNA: TGTGCCAGCAGCTCTACGAACAGCTTCTATGGCTACACCTTC.